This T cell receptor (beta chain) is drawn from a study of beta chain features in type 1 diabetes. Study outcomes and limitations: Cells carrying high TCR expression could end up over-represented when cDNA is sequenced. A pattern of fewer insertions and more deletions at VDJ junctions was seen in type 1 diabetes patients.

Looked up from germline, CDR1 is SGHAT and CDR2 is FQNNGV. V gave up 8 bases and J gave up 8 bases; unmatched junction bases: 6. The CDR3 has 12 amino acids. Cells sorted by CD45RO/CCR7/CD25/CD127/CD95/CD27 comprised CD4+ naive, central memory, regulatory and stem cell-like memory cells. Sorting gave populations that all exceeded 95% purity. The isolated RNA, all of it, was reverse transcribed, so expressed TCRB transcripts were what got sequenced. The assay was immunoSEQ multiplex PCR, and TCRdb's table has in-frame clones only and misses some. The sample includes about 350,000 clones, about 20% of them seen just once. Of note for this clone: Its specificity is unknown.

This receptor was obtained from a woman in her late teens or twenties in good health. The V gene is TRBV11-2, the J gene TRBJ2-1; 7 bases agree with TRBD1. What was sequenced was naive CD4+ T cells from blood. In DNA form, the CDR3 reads TGTGCCAGCTCAAGGGGACAGCATGAGCAGTTCTTC. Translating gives CASSRGQHEQFF. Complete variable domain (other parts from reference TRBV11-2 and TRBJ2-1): EAGVAQSPRYKIIEKRQSVAFWCNPISGHATLYWYQQILGQGPKLLIQFQNNGVVDDSQLPKDRFSAERLKGVDSTLKIQPAKLEDSAVYLCASSRGQHEQFFGPGTRLTVL.